The entry below describes one T cell receptor beta chain. The sample originates from a study of PD-1 blockade in mismatch repair-deficient tumors. Across the study: All were previously treated, progressing patients with 12 mismatch repair-deficient cancer types.

Looked up from germline, CDR1 is MNHEY and CDR2 is SMNVEV (reference sequence). Trimming pared 3 bases from V and 0 bases from J, leaving 10 bases between. The CDR3 is made up of 15 amino acids. Produced via immunoSEQ multiplex PCR; TCRdb's table is partial and in-frame only. The data show some 120,000 clones, with roughly 86% seen just once and roughly 12% held by the top ten. This receptor was obtained from an adult with mismatch repair-deficient cancer. V usage is TRBV27 and J usage is TRBJ2-3; D is uncertain. Sample: peripheral blood, taken approximately 73 weeks after starting pembrolizumab. The DNA of the CDR3 is TGTGCCAGCAGTTTCGTAAAGACTAGCACAGATACGCAGTATTTT. Translating it yields CASSFVKTSTDTQYF.